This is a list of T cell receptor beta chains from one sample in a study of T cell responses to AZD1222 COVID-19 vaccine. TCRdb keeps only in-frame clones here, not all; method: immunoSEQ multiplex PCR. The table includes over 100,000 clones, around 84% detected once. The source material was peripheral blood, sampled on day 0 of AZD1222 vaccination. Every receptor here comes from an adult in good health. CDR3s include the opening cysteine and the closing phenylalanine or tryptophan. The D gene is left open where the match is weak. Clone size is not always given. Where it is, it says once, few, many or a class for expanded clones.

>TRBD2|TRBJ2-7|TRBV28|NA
CASKQAGGPYEQYF
TGTGCCAGTAAGCAGGCGGGAGGGCCCTACGAGCAGTACTTC
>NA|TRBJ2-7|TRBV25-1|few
CASSEGFSYEQYF
TGTGCCAGCAGTGAGGGGTTCTCCTACGAGCAGTACTTC
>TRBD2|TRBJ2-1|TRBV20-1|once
CSASGGTSGDNEQFF
TGCAGTGCTAGTGGGGGGACTAGCGGCGACAATGAGCAGTTCTTC
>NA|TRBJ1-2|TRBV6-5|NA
CASSYSSDNYGYTF
TGTGCCAGCAGTTACTCTTCAGATAACTATGGCTACACCTTC
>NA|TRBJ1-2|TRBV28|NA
CASIPGGPSRGYTF
TGTGCCAGCATCCCTGGGGGCCCCTCTAGGGGCTACACCTTC
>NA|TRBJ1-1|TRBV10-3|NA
CATAPMNTEAFF
TGTGCCACCGCGCCCATGAACACTGAAGCTTTCTTT
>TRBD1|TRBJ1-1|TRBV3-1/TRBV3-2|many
CASSPIDRDTEAFF
TGTGCCAGCAGCCCGATAGACAGGGACACTGAAGCTTTCTTT
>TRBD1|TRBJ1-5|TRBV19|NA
CASSGTGGGQPQHF
TGTGCCAGTAGCGGGACAGGGGGCGGACAGCCCCAGCATTTT
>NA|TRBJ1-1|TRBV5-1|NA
CASSASGDTEAFF
TGCGCCAGCAGTGCTTCGGGGGACACTGAAGCTTTCTTT
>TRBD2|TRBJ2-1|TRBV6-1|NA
CASSEELAGAGEQFF
TGTGCCAGCAGTGAAGAACTAGCGGGGGCGGGAGAGCAGTTCTTC
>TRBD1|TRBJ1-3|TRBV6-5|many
CASTAGTEGNTIYF
TGTGCCAGCACCGCTGGGACAGAAGGAAACACCATATATTTT